Reported below is one T cell receptor beta chain. The antigen remains unidentified. V shed 3 bases, J shed 3 bases, and the junction held 5 bases outside the gene matches. Germline loops: CDR1 KGHSH, CDR2 LQKENI. The CDR3 runs 14 residues. This PCR relied on a set of 60 Vbeta primers and 13 Jbeta primers. Only in-frame clones appear in the TCRdb table, and some are missing; sequencing was by immunoSEQ multiplex PCR. The table shows about 150,000 clones, with roughly 72% occurring only once. This specimen belongs to a study of cytomegalovirus exposure and HLA in healthy donors. Each donor was healthy, and each was a bone marrow donor. Whole-study findings and limits: Most TCR sequences were rare, but some public TCRs occurred in many donors. In an earlier analysis, in about 530 donors, most V segments appeared productive either ~87% or ~30% of the time. For TCR beta chains, V- and J-gene trimming was later linked to a missense DCLRE1C variant.

The clonotype comes from a man under 40 in good health and CMV-seronegative. The sequenced sample consisted of PBMCs. The rearrangement joins TRBV18 to TRBJ2-7; 7 nucleotides match TRBD1. CDR3 loop: CASSPSRGYYEQYF. The CDR3 DNA reads as TGTGCCAGCTCACCCTCCAGGGGGTACTACGAGCAGTACTTC.